The 7 T cell receptor beta chains below come from one sample, sequenced in a study of CD8 T cells in Susac syndrome. When the RNA was reverse transcribed, random hexamers were used with an input of about 0.45 to 1 ug. From the immunoSEQ multiplex PCR reads, TCRdb called clonotypes with MiXCR, one entry per CDR3 protein. The data contain roughly 120,000 distinct CDR3 sequences, approximately 93% of them singletons. Material for sequencing was CD4+ T cells from PBMCs. The receptors were sampled from a human donor with multiple sclerosis.

This chain connects TRBV4-2 to TRBJ2-7, with 9 bases matching TRBD1. Germline trimming cut 5 bases from V and 6 bases from J; bases unmatched to any gene: 8. This CDR3 has 14 residues. Germline V gives CDR1 LGHNA, CDR2 YNFKEQ. The CDR3 DNA sequence: TGTGCCAGCAGCATTCGGGACAGGGTACGCGAGCAGTACTTC. Its protein product is CASSIRDRVREQYF.

The chain carries TRBV6-2 or TRBV6-3 and TRBJ1-1; 7 nucleotides align to TRBD1. From germline, CDR1 is MNHEY and CDR2 SVGEGT. Unmatched junction bases numbered 9, after V lost 2 bases and J lost 6 bases. This CDR3 spans 15 amino acids. The CDR3 reads CASSYPQDREPEAFF. DNA for the CDR3: TGTGCCAGCAGTTACCCGCAAGACAGGGAGCCTGAAGCTTTCTTT.

This chain joins TRBV4-1 and TRBJ2-3; D ambiguous. The CDR3 is 13 residues long. The V end was cut by 0 bases, the J end by 3 bases, with 4 bases between. The germline gives CDR1 MGHRA, CDR2 YSYEKL. The CDR3, as DNA: TGCGCCAGCAGCCAAGATTTTACAGATACGCAGTATTTT. It is translated as CASSQDFTDTQYF.

This chain uses TRBV5-1 with TRBJ1-2; D is undetermined. The germline gives CDR1 SGHRS, CDR2 YFSETQ. The CDR3 extends over 13 amino acids. Trimming left V 0 bases short and J 6 bases short, with 9 bases between. CDR3 protein: CASSLAGRDGYTF. DNA for the CDR3: TGCGCCAGCAGCTTGGCCGGCCGAGATGGCTACACCTTC.

The V call is TRBV7-9, the J call TRBJ2-7; D gene unclear. The CDR3 length is 13 residues. The V gene's germline CDR1 is SEHNR and CDR2 FQNEAQ (reference sequence). V lost 3 bases and J 5 bases, leaving 11 bases between the germline ends. The CDR3: CASSFSLNHEQYF. CDR3 nucleotide sequence: TGTGCCAGCAGCTTTTCCCTGAACCACGAGCAGTACTTC.

The chain couples TRBV30 to TRBJ1-5; maybe TRBD1 (6 bases). V was clipped by 2 bases and J by 6 bases, with 11 bases between them. The CDR3 loop spans 13 amino acids. Germline-derived CDR1 and CDR2 are GTSNPN and SVGIG (reference sequence). The chain's CDR3 is CAWSLTTGQPQHF. In DNA form, the CDR3 reads TGTGCCTGGAGTCTTACGACAGGTCAGCCCCAGCATTTT.

The chain joins TRBV18 to TRBJ1-1, with no clear D. The germline gives CDR1 KGHSH, CDR2 LQKENI. CDR3 length equals 15 residues. The V and J ends lost 3 bases and 1 base respectively, with 12 bases between them. The CDR3 here is CASSPRTGENTEAFF. The CDR3 nucleotides read TGTGCCAGCTCACCCCGGACGGGAGAGAACACTGAAGCTTTCTTT.